The 20 T cell receptor beta chains below come from one sample, sequenced in a study of blood T cell repertoires in COVID-19. Produced via immunoSEQ multiplex PCR; TCRdb's table is partial and in-frame only. This table has 70,000 to 85,000 clones, about 89% appearing once. The sequencing input was peripheral blood. These receptors all come from a woman aged 55 to 70 with acute or convalescent COVID-19.

J is TRBJ2-7 and V is TRBV30, with 9 bases aligning to TRBD1. In germline, CDR1 is GTSNPN, CDR2 SVGIG (reference sequence). The CDR3 covers 15 residues. J lost 6 bases, V lost 3 bases, and 12 bases had no gene match. CDR3 in amino acids: CAWSPQGALFREQYF. CDR3 nucleotides: TGTGCCTGGAGCCCACAGGGGGCGCTTTTTCGCGAGCAGTACTTC.

The chain recombines TRBV29-1 with TRBJ2-3, with TRBD1 matching over 7 bases. From germline, CDR1 is SQVTM and CDR2 ANQGSEA. J lost 5 bases, V lost 2 bases, and 7 bases had no gene match. The CDR3 is made up of 14 amino acids. The CDR3 coding sequence is TGCAGCGTTGAAAGGGGGCAGGTTGGAGATACGCAGTATTTT. This gives the protein CSVERGQVGDTQYF.

The chain carries TRBV7-3 and TRBJ1-6; the D is unclear. The V and J ends lost 4 bases and 7 bases respectively, with 8 bases between them. This CDR3 is built from 13 residues. Germline V lookup: CDR1 SGHTA, CDR2 FQGTGA. CDR3: CASSSFQNSPLHF. In DNA form, the CDR3 reads TGTGCCAGCAGCTCCTTTCAGAATTCACCCCTCCACTTT. Full variable domain (rest looked up from reference TRBV7-3 and TRBJ1-6): GAGVSQTPSNKVTEKGKYVELRCDPISGHTALYWYRQSLGQGPEFLIYFQGTGAADDSGLPNDRFFAVRPEGSVSTLKIQRTERGDSAVYLCASSSFQNSPLHFGNGTRLTVT.

This sequence joins TRBV19 and TRBJ2-2, with 9 bases fitting TRBD2. From germline, CDR1 is LNHDA and CDR2 SQIVND (reference sequence). After removal of 5 bases from V and 3 bases from J, the junction contained 7 bases not matched to a gene. This CDR3 has 16 amino acids. Here the CDR3 reads CASSVVAGAHTGELFF. The CDR3 nucleotides are TGTGCCAGTAGTGTAGTAGCGGGAGCTCACACCGGGGAGCTGTTTTTT.

This clone came up a few times. The V gene is TRBV27, the J gene TRBJ2-2, with a possible D match to TRBD2 (6 bases). CDR1 and CDR2 from the germline V gene are MNHEY and SMNVEV (reference sequence). The CDR3 length is 15 residues. Trimming removed 0 bases at V and 7 bases at J, with 12 bases between. CDR3 nucleotides: TGTGCCAGCAGTTTATCGGGACTTCTCGGCGGGGAGCTGTTTTTT. Its translation: CASSLSGLLGGELFF.

The rearrangement joins TRBV18 to TRBJ2-7; D gene ambiguous. CDR3 length equals 13 residues. CDR1 KGHSH and CDR2 LQKENI come from the germline V gene. Trimming took off 3 bases at V and 7 bases at J, with 13 bases between the two ends. CDR3 DNA sequence: TGTGCCAGCTCACCCCCCGGTCAGAGGGAGCAGTACTTC. Its translation: CASSPPGQREQYF.

This clone was observed a single time. The chain uses TRBV5-1 and TRBJ2-3; 9 bases are shared with TRBD2. This CDR3 spans 15 amino acids. The germline V gene encodes CDR1 SGHRS and CDR2 YFSETQ. V was pared by 2 bases and J by 4 bases, with 5 bases of the junction left unmatched. This CDR3 reads CASSLGGGASDTQYF. The CDR3 coding sequence is TGCGCCAGCAGCTTAGGCGGGGGGGCTTCAGATACGCAGTATTTT. Looking up the rest from reference TRBV5-1 and TRBJ2-3 gives the full variable domain: KAGVTQTPRYLIKTRGQQVTLSCSPISGHRSVSWYQQTPGQGLQFLFEYFSETQRNKGNFPGRFSGRQFSNSRSEMNVSTLELGDSALYLCASSLGGGASDTQYFGPGTRLTVL.

The chain employs TRBV2 and TRBJ2-5, with 9 nucleotides matching TRBD2. Germline V gene data show CDR1 as SNHLY and CDR2 as FYNNEI. This CDR3 region has 14 residues. The ends lost 6 bases at V and 2 bases at J; junction bases unmatched: 4. The CDR3 bases are TGTGCCAGCAGAGGGGGACTAGCTCAAGAGACCCAGTACTTC. This encodes CASRGGLAQETQYF.

The sample holds one count of this clone. The chain employs TRBV3-1 (or the pseudogene TRBV3-2) and TRBJ1-1; 9 positions match TRBD1. Germline trimming cut 2 bases from V and 6 bases from J; bases unmatched to any gene: 4. Germline-derived CDR1 and CDR2 are LGHDT and YNNKEL (reference sequence). This CDR3 comprises 14 residues. This CDR3 reads CASSQTGGLPEAFF. The CDR3 nucleotides are TGTGCCAGCAGCCAAACAGGGGGCCTCCCTGAAGCTTTCTTT.

The rearrangement joins TRBV11-2 to TRBJ2-7; 7 nucleotides align to TRBD2. There are 16 residues in the CDR3. The V segment lost 1 base and the J segment 2 bases; nucleotides outside the gene matches: 8. Germline CDR1 is SGHAT and CDR2 is FQNNGV. CDR3 amino acids: CASSLVMGEGPYEQYF. The CDR3 coding sequence is TGTGCCAGCAGCTTAGTTATGGGGGAGGGCCCCTACGAGCAGTACTTC.

The chain joins TRBV9 to TRBJ2-1, with TRBD2 as a possible D gene (6 bases). V was cut by 3 bases and J by 2 bases, with 15 bases left in between. CDR3 length: 16 amino acids. In germline, CDR1 is SGDLS, CDR2 YYNGEE. The CDR3 region is CASSAPGTHAYNEQFF. CDR3 DNA: TGTGCCAGCAGCGCTCCCGGGACTCACGCCTACAATGAGCAGTTCTTC.

The chain links TRBV5-1 to TRBJ1-1; possibly TRBD1 for D (5 bases). V lost 3 bases and J lost 1, with 10 bases in between. The CDR3 runs to 14 residues. CDR1 is SGHRS and CDR2 is YFSETQ in the germline V gene. CDR3 bases: TGCGCCAGCAGCTCCACGACAGAGAACACTGAAGCTTTCTTT. This encodes CASSSTTENTEAFF.

The chain employs TRBV11-2 and TRBJ2-2; D perhaps matches TRBD2 (7 bases). The CDR3 runs to 16 residues. V was trimmed by 7 bases and J by 4 bases, leaving 19 bases between them. The germline gives CDR1 SGHAT, CDR2 FQNNGV. The CDR3 is CASNNLGGRATGELFF. The CDR3 DNA sequence: TGTGCCAGCAACAATCTAGGGGGGAGGGCCACCGGGGAGCTGTTTTTT.

The chain recombines TRBV19 with TRBJ1-5; 8 nucleotides line up with TRBD1. The CDR3 has 14 amino acids. Germline V lookup: CDR1 LNHDA, CDR2 SQIVND (reference sequence). J gave up 10 bases and V 3 bases, and 8 bases lay outside the gene matches. CDR3 bases: TGTGCCAGTAGTATTCAGGGGGCCAAGGGACCCCAGCATTTT. Amino acid sequence: CASSIQGAKGPQHF.

J is TRBJ2-7 and V is TRBV12-3 or TRBV12-4, with a tentative D call TRBD2 (6 bases). This CDR3 comprises 13 residues. V was pared by 6 bases and J by 0 bases, with 9 bases between. The CDR3 spells CASRSGSSYEQYF. The CDR3 DNA is TGTGCCAGCAGGTCCGGGAGCTCCTACGAGCAGTACTTC.

This chain uses TRBV29-1 with TRBJ1-1, with 9 bases that match TRBD1. The length of the CDR3 is 11 residues. V trimming: 7 bases; J trimming: 6 bases; junction bases outside the gene matches: 3. Looked up from germline, CDR1 is SQVTM and CDR2 is ANQGSEA. CDR3 nucleotide sequence: TGCAGCGGGCGACAGGGGGCTGAAGCTTTCTTT. Translated: CSGRQGAEAFF.

The genes are TRBV30 and TRBJ1-2; D unclear. The CDR3 is 13 residues long. Germline CDR1 is GTSNPN and CDR2 is SVGIG (reference sequence). Trimming cost V 0 bases and J 8 bases, with 13 bases left between them. The CDR3 DNA reads TGTGCCTGGAGTGTTCGGGGTGCTATCGGCTACACCTTC. Residues: CAWSVRGAIGYTF.

The J gene is TRBJ2-3, the V gene TRBV7-2; 7 bases are a match to TRBD1. V was pared by 1 base and J by 1 base, with 5 bases of the junction left unmatched. The CDR3 is made up of 16 amino acids. From germline, CDR1 is SGHTA and CDR2 FQGNSA. CDR3 coding DNA: TGTGCCAGCAGCTTAGTAGGGGGCCCCCGCACAGATACGCAGTATTTT. Its translation is CASSLVGGPRTDTQYF.

This clone has only one observation. The chain employs TRBV19 and TRBJ2-5; D ambiguous. The CDR3 is 12 residues long. Trimming removed 2 bases at V and 1 base at J, with 2 bases between. Per the germline V gene, CDR1 is LNHDA and CDR2 is SQIVND (reference sequence). For the CDR3, the DNA is TGTGCCAGTAGTATACGCCAAGAGACCCAGTACTTC. It yields the protein CASSIRQETQYF.

This clone was counted between two and nine times. The V gene is TRBV5-1, the J gene TRBJ1-2; TRBD1 is a possible D gene (5 bases). Germline CDR1 reads SGHRS; CDR2 reads YFSETQ. V dropped 0 bases and J dropped 0 bases, with 9 bases sitting between them. This CDR3 comprises 15 residues. The CDR3 loop is CASSLDGTANYGYTF. DNA for the CDR3: TGCGCCAGCAGCTTGGATGGGACTGCTAACTATGGCTACACCTTC.